The next 27 T cell receptor beta chains were all read from a single sample in a study of blood T cell repertoires in COVID-19 (dated by TCRdb to about 2020). Libraries were constructed by the immunoSEQ multiplex PCR assay. The clones in this table, taken by TCRdb from immuneACCESS, are in-frame only. Not every clone is retained; where verified, under half of the shortfall comes from an unresolved V gene, and the cause of the rest is unknown. The table for this sample lists 190,000 or so clones; 85% of them were counted only once. Roughly a sixth of the sample is held by the ten biggest clonotypes. The specimen sequenced was PBMCs or T cells enriched from blood (not recorded which). Receptors originate from a man aged 35 to 55 who had recovered from COVID-19.

J is TRBJ1-2 and V is TRBV7-9, with a weak D call TRBD1 (5 bases). Trimming removed 5 bases at V and 8 bases at J, with 15 bases between. This CDR3 spans 13 amino acids. The V gene's germline CDR1 is SEHNR and CDR2 FQNEAQ (reference sequence). CDR3 loop: CASSPIQVGGYTF. CDR3 nucleotide sequence: TGTGCCAGCAGCCCAATACAGGTCGGAGGCTACACCTTC.

Only one count was recorded for this clone. This chain uses TRBV2 with TRBJ2-6, with 10 bases fitting TRBD1. V dropped 10 bases and J dropped 4; count of bases not matched to a gene: 13. Germline CDR1 is SNHLY and CDR2 is FYNNEI. The CDR3 is made up of 17 amino acids. DNA for the CDR3: TGTGCCAATGTCCGGGACAGGGGTGCACCAGGGGCCAACGTCCTGACTTTC. This gives the protein CANVRDRGAPGANVLTF.

V is TRBV4-2 and J is TRBJ2-5, with TRBD2 identical over 7 bases. CDR3 length: 16 residues. CDR1 LGHNA and CDR2 YNFKEQ come from the germline V gene. The junction had 9 bases not matched to a gene; V was cut back by 0 bases and J by 5 bases. Here the CDR3 reads CASSQDPTGGGETQYF. Written as DNA, the CDR3 is TGTGCCAGCAGCCAAGATCCTACGGGAGGAGGCGAGACCCAGTACTTC.

This sequence joins TRBV30 and TRBJ1-5; D is unclear. The germline V gene has CDR1 GTSNPN and CDR2 SVGIG (reference sequence). The CDR3 is 14 amino acids. V lost 4 bases and J lost 0, with 10 bases in between. The CDR3 DNA reads TGTGCCTGGAATCTGGGCAATAGCAATCAGCCCCAGCATTTT. Protein: CAWNLGNSNQPQHF.

The chain links TRBV5-4 to TRBJ2-7; TRBD2 agrees at 11 bases. Losses at the gene ends were 4 bases for V and 3 bases for J; bases not matched to a gene: 3. Germline assignment: CDR1 SGHNT and CDR2 YYREEE (reference sequence). The CDR3 sequence is 14 residues long. CDR3 sequence reads: CASSGGLAVYEQYF. The CDR3 region has the DNA TGTGCCAGCAGCGGGGGACTAGCGGTCTACGAGCAGTACTTC.

The rearrangement uses TRBV4-1 and TRBJ1-4; 10 bases align to TRBD1. Germline lookup yields CDR1 MGHRA and CDR2 YSYEKL. The CDR3 consists of 16 residues. With V trimmed by 1 base and J by 4 bases, 3 bases remained unmatched. The CDR3 coding sequence is TGCGCCAGCAGCCAAGGACAGGGGGCAGTTAATGAAAAACTGTTTTTT. Translated: CASSQGQGAVNEKLFF.

This chain connects TRBV6-5 to TRBJ2-5; 8 bases match TRBD1. V was clipped by 6 bases and J by 6 bases; unmatched bases: 6. The CDR3 sequence is 13 residues long. The germline V gene encodes CDR1 MNHEY and CDR2 SVGAGI. The CDR3 region has the DNA TGTGCCAGCAGCCACGACAGGGGAAAGACCCAGTACTTC. It translates to CASSHDRGKTQYF.

The gene calls are TRBV6-5 and TRBJ2-1; TRBD2 matches 8 bases. Germline values: CDR1 MNHEY, CDR2 SVGAGI. The CDR3 totals 15 residues. J was trimmed by 9 bases and V by 6 bases; bases with no gene match: 13. CDR3 protein: CASRLQRESQGEQFF. DNA of the CDR3: TGTGCCAGCAGACTTCAGCGGGAGAGTCAGGGTGAGCAGTTCTTC.

J is TRBJ1-5 and V is TRBV24-1, with D perhaps matching TRBD1 (6 bases). Trimming took off 4 bases at V and 7 bases at J, with 16 bases between the two ends. Germline CDR1 and CDR2: KGHDR and SFDVKD. This CDR3 has 15 amino acids. The CDR3 is CATSDAGNRDQPQHF. CDR3 nucleotides: TGTGCCACCAGTGACGCCGGGAACAGGGACCAGCCCCAGCATTTT.

The gene calls are TRBV7-9 and TRBJ2-1, with D perhaps matching TRBD2 (6 bases). The CDR3 has 15 residues. Per germline, CDR1 SEHNR and CDR2 FQNEAQ (reference sequence). Deletions cut 6 bases from V and 8 bases from J, with 20 bases between. The CDR3 nucleotides are TGTGCCAGCAGTGTTGATGGAGGGTCTAAGGATGAGCAGTTCTTC. It codes for CASSVDGGSKDEQFF. Together with reference TRBV7-9 and TRBJ2-1, the CDR3 gives the full variable domain: DTGVSQNPRHKITKRGQNVTFRCDPISEHNRLYWYRQTLGQGPEFLTYFQNEAQLEKSRLLSDRFSAERPKGSFSTLEIQRTEQGDSAMYLCASSVDGGSKDEQFFGPGTRLTVL.

V usage is TRBV30 and J usage is TRBJ2-7; D not resolved. Germline lookup yields CDR1 GTSNPN and CDR2 SVGIG (reference sequence). The CDR3 spans 11 residues. The V end was cut by 2 bases, the J end by 6 bases, with 8 bases between. The CDR3 sequence is CAWSLGLEQYF. CDR3 in DNA: TGTGCCTGGAGTCTAGGTCTCGAGCAGTACTTC.

This chain joins TRBV19 and TRBJ2-1, with TRBD2 matching over 11 bases. Per the germline V gene, CDR1 is LNHDA and CDR2 is SQIVND (reference sequence). The ends lost 7 bases at V and 10 bases at J; junction bases unmatched: 6. This CDR3 spans 13 amino acids. The CDR3 here is CASKLAGEGEQFF. The CDR3 DNA sequence: TGTGCCAGTAAACTAGCGGGAGAGGGCGAGCAGTTCTTC.

The chain couples TRBV5-6 to TRBJ2-4, with D possibly TRBD2 on 5 matching bases. Trimming shortened V by 2 bases and J by 0 bases, and 12 bases separated the two germline ends. The V gene's germline CDR1 is SGHDT and CDR2 YYEEEE. This CDR3 is built from 16 residues. The CDR3 DNA reads as TGTGCCAGCAGCTTCGGAGGCCTCGTAGCCAAAAACATTCAGTACTTC. Its translation is CASSFGGLVAKNIQYF.

CDR3 nucleotide sequence: TGTGCCAGCAGCTTACACAGGGGGACGGATGGCTACACCTTC. Translation gives CASSLHRGTDGYTF. The chain employs TRBV7-2 and TRBJ1-2; 8 bases agree with TRBD1. Germline V gene data show CDR1 as SGHTA and CDR2 as FQGNSA. The CDR3 totals 14 residues. The J segment lost 6 bases and the V segment lost 2 bases, leaving 5 bases of the junction unmatched.

The chain employs TRBV4-1 and TRBJ2-7; 7 nucleotides agree with TRBD2. Per the germline V gene, CDR1 is MGHRA and CDR2 is YSYEKL. The CDR3 contains 17 residues. J lost 1 base, V lost 1 base, and 10 bases had no gene match. The chain's CDR3 is CASSQGEGLADSYEQYF. The CDR3 DNA is TGCGCCAGCAGCCAAGGTGAGGGTCTAGCGGATTCCTACGAGCAGTACTTC.

The genes are TRBV7-9 and TRBJ1-4; TRBD1 matches at 8 bases. Germline V gene data show CDR1 as SEHNR and CDR2 as FQNEAQ (reference sequence). V shed 4 bases, J shed 4 bases, and the junction held 5 bases outside the gene matches. This CDR3 is 15 amino acids long. The CDR3, as DNA: TGTGCCAGCAGCTCCTGGACAGGGAGTAATGAAAAACTGTTTTTT. Its protein is CASSSWTGSNEKLFF. Using reference TRBV7-9 and TRBJ1-4 for the parts outside the CDR3, the full variable domain is DTGVSQNPRHKITKRGQNVTFRCDPISEHNRLYWYRQTLGQGPEFLTYFQNEAQLEKSRLLSDRFSAERPKGSFSTLEIQRTEQGDSAMYLCASSSWTGSNEKLFFGSGTQLSVL.

The V gene is TRBV18, the J gene TRBJ2-5; 8 bases are shared with TRBD2. The ends lost 1 base at V and 3 bases at J; junction bases unmatched: 4. CDR3 size: 15 residues. Germline lookup yields CDR1 KGHSH and CDR2 LQKENI. CDR3 residues: CASSPRQAGEETQYF. CDR3 nucleotides: TGTGCCAGCTCACCACGACAAGCGGGAGAAGAGACCCAGTACTTC.

The rearrangement uses TRBV10-3 and TRBJ1-1, with 9 positions matching TRBD1. Unmatched junction bases numbered 7, after V lost 0 bases and J lost 8 bases. The germline V gene encodes CDR1 ENHRY and CDR2 SYGVKD. The CDR3 extends over 15 amino acids. CDR3 protein: CAISESSGTGKEAFF. In DNA form, the CDR3 reads TGTGCCATCAGTGAGTCTTCCGGGACAGGGAAAGAAGCTTTCTTT.

V and J are TRBV28 and TRBJ1-1; D gene ambiguous. The CDR3 has 12 residues. Germline values: CDR1 MDHEN, CDR2 SYDVKM. V lost 2 bases and J lost 8, with 9 bases in between. The CDR3 DNA is TGTGCCAGCAGTTTAAGTTTGAGGGAAGCTTTCTTT. Translation: CASSLSLREAFF.

This chain connects TRBV28 to TRBJ2-7; D may be TRBD2 (6 bases). Trimming removed 3 bases from V and 1 base from J, with 10 bases in between. CDR3 length: 14 amino acids. Germline lookup yields CDR1 MDHEN and CDR2 SYDVKM. CDR3 in amino acids: CASSFPGGSYEQYF. The CDR3 DNA sequence: TGTGCCAGCAGTTTTCCCGGAGGGTCCTACGAGCAGTACTTC.

The gene calls are TRBV27 and TRBJ2-5; D ambiguous. The CDR3 covers 16 residues. With 0 bases removed from V and 5 bases from J, the gap between germline ends came to 16 bases. Germline V lookup: CDR1 MNHEY, CDR2 SMNVEV (reference sequence). The CDR3 sequence is CASSLSLVDVPETQYF. CDR3 DNA sequence: TGTGCCAGCAGTTTATCGCTAGTCGACGTACCGGAGACCCAGTACTTC.

The rearrangement links TRBV18 to TRBJ1-1; D is perhaps TRBD1 (5 bases). The V gene lost 5 bases and the J gene lost 2 bases, with 9 bases spanning the gap. The CDR3 covers 13 residues. Per germline, CDR1 KGHSH and CDR2 LQKENI. CDR3: CASSTDINTEAFF. CDR3 DNA: TGTGCCAGCTCAACGGACATAAACACTGAAGCTTTCTTT.

Here the CDR3 reads CASSLEGGGNLEDEQYF. The CDR3 DNA reads as TGTGCCAGCAGCTTAGAAGGTGGCGGGAACCTCGAGGACGAGCAGTACTTC. V gene TRBV11-2 combines with J gene TRBJ2-7; the D gene is possibly TRBD2 (6 bases). Trimming took 0 bases from V and 5 from J, leaving 20 bases between them. CDR1 is SGHAT, CDR2 FQNNGV, per germline. The CDR3 has 17 amino acids.

This clone was recorded a few times. The DNA for the CDR3 is TGTGCCATCAAAACTAGCGGGAGCAATGAGCAGTTCTTC. As protein: CAIKTSGSNEQFF. This chain uses TRBV10-3 with TRBJ2-1; 11 nucleotides align to TRBD2. CDR1 ENHRY and CDR2 SYGVKD come from the germline V gene. After removal of 7 bases from V and 6 bases from J, the junction contained 2 bases not matched to a gene. The CDR3 length is 13 residues.

The CDR3 coding sequence is TGTGCCAGCAGTGAACAGGGTAGTAAGTATGGCTACACCTTC. It encodes CASSEQGSKYGYTF. This sequence joins TRBV2 and TRBJ1-2; tentative D call: TRBD1 (5 bases). V lost 2 bases and J lost 5, with 12 bases in between. The CDR3 is made up of 14 amino acids. Germline V gene sequence: CDR1 SNHLY, CDR2 FYNNEI.

The CDR3 nucleotides read TGTGCCAGCAGCGTAGAAGGGGTGGCCAACGTCCTGACTTTC. Amino acids: CASSVEGVANVLTF. This sequence joins TRBV9 and TRBJ2-6, with D perhaps matching TRBD1 (5 bases). Germline V gene sequence: CDR1 SGDLS, CDR2 YYNGEE. The length of the CDR3 is 14 residues. V was cut by 0 bases and J by 6 bases, with 7 bases left in between.

CDR3 nucleotides: TGTGCCAGCAGTGTCATCGGGACAACTAATGAAAAACTGTTTTTT. It translates to CASSVIGTTNEKLFF. V is TRBV2 and J is TRBJ1-4; no firm D call. CDR1 and CDR2 from the germline V gene are SNHLY and FYNNEI. This CDR3 has 15 amino acids. The V end was cut by 4 bases, the J end by 0 bases, with 9 bases between.